The 31 T cell receptor beta chains below come from one sample, sequenced in a study of T cell responses to AZD1222 COVID-19 vaccine (dated by TCRdb to about 2021). Libraries came from the immunoSEQ multiplex PCR assay. This is the immuneACCESS table as TCRdb keeps it, with only in-frame sequences that have V and J called. A part of the clones is gone; compared with another copy, unresolved V genes explain less than half, and the rest is unexplained. This sample holds 80,000 to 95,000 clones; 70% to 90% were observed only once. The top ten clones comprise around 5.1% of the sample. The time point label of this sample denotes: baseline before first vaccination. The sample's treatment or condition label, decoded: meningococcal conjugate vaccine given as trial control. Sequencing was performed on peripheral blood, taken on day 0 of MenACWY control vaccination. These receptors originate from an adult in good health.

J is TRBJ1-6 and V is TRBV9, with D maybe TRBD1 (6 bases). CDR1 is SGDLS, CDR2 YYNGEE, per germline. Trimming removed 4 bases from V and 8 bases from J, with 19 bases in between. The CDR3 is 16 amino acids. CDR3 sequence (DNA): TGTGCCAGCAGCTCAGACGGCACAGGGCGTGATTCACCCCTCCACTTT. As protein: CASSSDGTGRDSPLHF.

The CDR3 spells CASSSLIPGQGGRQYF. The CDR3 nucleotides are TGTGCCAGCAGCTCATTGATTCCGGGACAGGGAGGGAGGCAGTACTTC. This chain connects TRBV11-1 to TRBJ2-7; 9 positions match TRBD1. Germline V gene sequence: CDR1 SGHAT, CDR2 FQDESV (reference sequence). With 4 bases clipped from V and 9 bases from J, the junction kept 16 bases outside the gene matches. This CDR3 comprises 16 residues.

About this clone itself: Distinct nucleotide sequences in the sample also encode this CDR3. The V and J genes are TRBV25-1 and TRBJ1-1; D gene ambiguous. Germline CDR1 and CDR2: MGHDK and SYGVNS. The length of the CDR3 is 14 residues. V was clipped by 3 bases and J by 0 bases, with 8 bases between them. DNA for the CDR3: TGTGCCAGCAGTGACCCTGGGATGAACACTGAAGCTTTCTTT. It specifies CASSDPGMNTEAFF.

This clone was detected only once. The rearrangement uses TRBV3-1 (or the pseudogene TRBV3-2) and TRBJ2-2; the match to TRBD2 covers 8 bases. V gave up 1 base and J gave up 4 bases; unmatched junction bases: 11. The germline gives CDR1 LGHDT, CDR2 YNNKEL (reference sequence). This CDR3 region has 18 residues. CDR3 nucleotides: TGTGCCAGCAGCCAAGTAGGACTAGCTGGTCGGGGCACCGGGGAGCTGTTTTTT. Translation gives CASSQVGLAGRGTGELFF.

V is TRBV19 and J is TRBJ1-5; a weak D match, TRBD1 (5 bases). CDR1 is LNHDA and CDR2 is SQIVND in the germline V gene (reference sequence). This CDR3 has 12 residues. Trimming took 6 bases from V and 7 from J, leaving 10 bases between them. In DNA form, the CDR3 reads TGTGCCAGTAGGGGGACCCTGCAGCCCCAGCATTTT. Residues: CASRGTLQPQHF.

V is TRBV4-1 and J is TRBJ2-1, with TRBD2 identical over 11 bases. The germline V gene has CDR1 MGHRA and CDR2 YSYEKL. The J segment lost 3 bases and the V segment lost 4 bases, leaving 5 bases of the junction unmatched. The CDR3 is 16 amino acids. CDR3 DNA sequence: TGCGCCAGCAGCCGCCCACTAGCGGGAGACTACAATGAGCAGTTCTTC. This gives the protein CASSRPLAGDYNEQFF.

V is TRBV4-1 and J is TRBJ2-7; 8 nucleotides match TRBD2. After removal of 4 bases from V and 3 bases from J, the junction contained 14 bases not matched to a gene. Germline lookup yields CDR1 MGHRA and CDR2 YSYEKL. This CDR3 region has 17 residues. CDR3 nucleotide sequence: TGCGCCAGCAGCCCAGGCGGGGGGCCCACTAATTACTACGAGCAGTACTTC. It yields the protein CASSPGGGPTNYYEQYF.

The chain has TRBV28 and TRBJ2-3; 7 bases are a match to TRBD2. The CDR3 is 15 residues long. Germline V CDR1 and CDR2: MDHEN, SYDVKM. The J segment lost 6 bases and the V segment lost 1 base, leaving 7 bases of the junction unmatched. CDR3 region: CASSLSSGPSDTQYF. CDR3 sequence (DNA): TGTGCCAGCAGTTTATCTAGCGGACCCTCCGATACGCAGTATTTT. The full variable domain, rest sourced from reference TRBV28 and TRBJ2-3, is DVKVTQSSRYLVKRTGEKVFLECVQDMDHENMFWYRQDPGLGLRLIYFSYDVKMKEKGDIPEGYSVSREKKERFSLILESASTNQTSMYLCASSLSSGPSDTQYFGPGTRLTVL.

The chain joins TRBV5-1 to TRBJ2-2, with D possibly matching TRBD2 (6 bases). V lost 4 bases and J lost 4, with 14 bases in between. The CDR3 contains 15 residues. In germline, CDR1 is SGHRS, CDR2 YFSETQ. The CDR3 protein is CASSPDPGSTGELFF. CDR3 nucleotide sequence: TGCGCCAGCAGCCCGGACCCCGGGAGCACCGGGGAGCTGTTTTTT.

J is TRBJ2-1 and V is TRBV24-1; D might be TRBD1 or TRBD2, each matching 5 bases. CDR1 is KGHDR and CDR2 is SFDVKD in the germline V gene. The CDR3 is 15 amino acids. V gave up 2 bases and J gave up 3 bases, with 10 bases separating them. CDR3 sequence reads: CATSDSFGGYNEQFF. In nucleotides, the CDR3 is TGTGCCACCAGTGATTCGTTTGGGGGCTACAATGAGCAGTTCTTC.

The chain recombines TRBV7-6 with TRBJ2-1, with TRBD2 matching over 11 bases. The trim removed 5 bases at V and 4 bases at J, leaving 4 bases unmatched. The CDR3 spans 15 residues. Per the germline V gene, CDR1 is SGHVS and CDR2 is FNYEAQ. DNA of the CDR3: TGTGCCAGCAGCACTATAGCGGGGGGGTACAATGAGCAGTTCTTC. Protein product: CASSTIAGGYNEQFF.

The chain carries TRBV30 and TRBJ2-1; D gene ambiguous. V was pared by 1 base and J by 12 bases, with 13 bases between. This CDR3 comprises 12 residues. Looked up from germline, CDR1 is GTSNPN and CDR2 is SVGIG (reference sequence). CDR3 loop: CAWSGALFPQFF. The CDR3 DNA is TGTGCCTGGAGTGGGGCCCTCTTTCCGCAGTTCTTC.

The rearrangement links TRBV2 to TRBJ2-7; D may be TRBD1 or TRBD2 (6 bases each). This CDR3 spans 14 amino acids. CDR1 SNHLY and CDR2 FYNNEI come from the germline V gene. Trimming took 7 bases from V and 6 from J, leaving 19 bases between them. The CDR3 protein is CASTPRRGGREQYF. The CDR3 coding sequence is TGTGCCAGCACCCCCCGGCGAGGGGGGCGCGAGCAGTACTTC.

This clone was counted once. The chain recombines TRBV5-1 with TRBJ1-5, with D maybe TRBD1 (6 bases). CDR1 and CDR2 (germline): SGHRS, YFSETQ. With 4 bases removed from V and 2 bases from J, the gap between germline ends came to 10 bases. This CDR3 is built from 14 residues. The CDR3 DNA follows: TGCGCCAGCAGCCCCGGGGGCGGCAATCAGCCCCAGCATTTT. Protein sequence: CASSPGGGNQPQHF.

The chain couples TRBV19 to TRBJ1-5; no clear D. With 0 bases removed from V and 8 bases from J, the gap between germline ends came to 20 bases. The germline V gene has CDR1 LNHDA and CDR2 SQIVND (reference sequence). CDR3 length equals 17 residues. The CDR3 DNA sequence: TGTGCCAGTAGTATAGATCGTTGGGCCGCGGGGTTGGAGCCCCAGCATTTT. It encodes CASSIDRWAAGLEPQHF.

The chain links TRBV3-1 (or the pseudogene TRBV3-2) to TRBJ1-1; the D is unclear. CDR1 and CDR2 from the germline V gene are LGHDT and YNNKEL (reference sequence). The CDR3 length is 15 residues. V dropped 1 base and J dropped 0 bases, with 9 bases sitting between them. CDR3 region: CASSQGKVMNTEAFF. CDR3 nucleotide sequence: TGTGCCAGCAGCCAAGGAAAAGTCATGAACACTGAAGCTTTCTTT.

The chain joins TRBV9 to TRBJ2-1, with D maybe TRBD2 (5 bases). V was clipped by 4 bases and J by 6 bases, with 14 bases between them. Germline CDR1 and CDR2: SGDLS and YYNGEE. The CDR3 is 14 residues long. The CDR3 nucleotides are TGTGCCAGCAGCCCCGTGAGGGCCTTCAATGAGCAGTTCTTC. Amino acids: CASSPVRAFNEQFF.

The chain has TRBV6-1 and TRBJ2-7; D remains ambiguous. CDR1 and CDR2 (germline): MNHNS, SASEGT. The CDR3 length is 16 residues. The germline V and J ends were trimmed by 2 bases and 3 bases, with 17 bases remaining between them. The CDR3 region has the DNA TGTGCCAGCAGTGAATCTAAATTGGGATCAAGCTACGAGCAGTACTTC. It specifies CASSESKLGSSYEQYF.

The chain recombines TRBV2 with TRBJ2-1; 7 bases line up with TRBD1. The CDR3 contains 15 residues. The germline V gene has CDR1 SNHLY and CDR2 FYNNEI. V trimming: 4 bases; J trimming: 8 bases; junction bases outside the gene matches: 11. CDR3 loop: CASSAPQGVGDEQFF. CDR3 nucleotide sequence: TGTGCCAGCAGTGCCCCCCAGGGGGTCGGGGATGAGCAGTTCTTC.

This clone showed up just a few times. The J gene is TRBJ1-5, the V gene TRBV6-2 or TRBV6-3; D ambiguous. Germline CDR1 is MNHEY and CDR2 is SVGEGT. The CDR3 runs 13 residues. The germline V and J ends were trimmed by 0 bases and 6 bases, with 6 bases remaining between them. Here the CDR3 reads CASSYSRFQPQHF. CDR3 DNA sequence: TGTGCCAGCAGTTACTCGAGGTTTCAGCCCCAGCATTTT.

The V gene is TRBV5-4, the J gene TRBJ2-7; 9 bases align to TRBD1. The germline CDR1 and CDR2 sequences are SGHNT and YYREEE (reference sequence). The junction had 9 bases not matched to a gene; V was cut back by 2 bases and J by 6 bases. The CDR3 length is 15 residues. The chain's CDR3 is CASSFGRDRVSEQYF. The CDR3 DNA sequence: TGTGCCAGCAGCTTCGGAAGGGACAGGGTAAGCGAGCAGTACTTC. The full variable domain, completed using reference TRBV5-4 and TRBJ2-7, is ETGVTQSPTHLIKTRGQQVTLRCSSQSGHNTVSWYQQALGQGPQFIFQYYREEENGRGNFPPRFSGLQFPNYSSELNVNALELDDSALYLCASSFGRDRVSEQYFGPGTRLTVT.

This chain connects TRBV20-1 to TRBJ2-5; D tentatively fits TRBD1 or TRBD2 (6 bases each). The germline gives CDR1 DFQATT, CDR2 SNEGSKA (reference sequence). The CDR3 covers 13 residues. The germline V and J ends were trimmed by 3 bases and 6 bases, with 14 bases remaining between them. The CDR3 here is CSASPGGEKTQYF. CDR3 nucleotide sequence: TGCAGTGCTAGTCCCGGGGGCGAGAAGACCCAGTACTTC.

J is TRBJ2-7 and V is TRBV30; 7 positions agree with TRBD2. Germline values: CDR1 GTSNPN, CDR2 SVGIG (reference sequence). The CDR3 covers 13 residues. Unmatched junction bases numbered 12, after V lost 5 bases and J lost 8 bases. The CDR3 here is CAWGRGPPSKQYF. CDR3 in DNA: TGTGCCTGGGGGAGGGGACCCCCGTCGAAGCAGTACTTC.

The chain employs TRBV9 and TRBJ2-3, with 9 bases matching TRBD2. The junction had 18 bases not matched to a gene; V was cut back by 4 bases and J by 9 bases. Germline CDR1 reads SGDLS; CDR2 reads YYNGEE. The CDR3 consists of 17 residues. The CDR3 region has the DNA TGTGCCAGCAGCCCCCGGGCTAGCGGGACCTTATCAGGCACGCAGTATTTT. Protein: CASSPRASGTLSGTQYF.

The rearrangement links TRBV11-2 to TRBJ2-1, with 9 bases that match TRBD2. The CDR3 runs to 15 residues. Per the germline V gene, CDR1 is SGHAT and CDR2 is FQNNGV. Trimming at V came to 8 bases and at J to 1 base, leaving 6 bases not matched to a gene. CDR3 in amino acids: CASGRLAVSYNEQFF. The CDR3 DNA reads TGTGCCAGCGGCCGACTAGCGGTTTCCTACAATGAGCAGTTCTTC.

In its sample, this clone was seen a few times. The CDR3 loop is CASSDADRLPYTF. Written as DNA, the CDR3 is TGTGCCAGCAGTGACGCGGACAGGCTACCCTACACCTTC. The V and J genes are TRBV6-4 and TRBJ1-2; TRBD1 aligns across 7 bases. Germline values: CDR1 MRHNA, CDR2 SNTAGT. Trimming cost V 2 bases and J 10 bases; bases outside gene matches: 7. The CDR3 sequence is 13 residues long.

The chain links TRBV27 to TRBJ2-2, with TRBD1 matching 7 bases. V shed 3 bases and J 2 bases; nucleotides not matched to a gene: 12. The CDR3 has 18 residues. From germline, CDR1 is MNHEY and CDR2 SMNVEV (reference sequence). The CDR3 nucleotides are TGTGCCAGCAGTTTCTCCGGGTCGGGACAGCTTAACACCGGGGAGCTGTTTTTT. Translated: CASSFSGSGQLNTGELFF.

The rearrangement joins TRBV7-3 to TRBJ2-3; D not certain. This CDR3 contains 15 residues. V lost 4 bases and J 0 bases, leaving 11 bases between the germline ends. Germline V gene data show CDR1 as SGHTA and CDR2 as FQGTGA. CDR3 residues: CASSSRPTSTDTQYF. In DNA form, the CDR3 reads TGTGCCAGCAGCTCCCGGCCTACTAGCACAGATACGCAGTATTTT.

V usage is TRBV28 and J usage is TRBJ2-7; 9 nucleotides agree with TRBD1. V lost 3 bases and J lost 6; bases outside the gene matches: 18. The CDR3 runs 18 residues. Germline V gene lookup returns CDR1 MDHEN and CDR2 SYDVKM. The CDR3 loop is CASSFPGQGSPFSGEQYF. The CDR3 coding sequence is TGTGCCAGCAGTTTCCCGGGACAGGGTTCTCCCTTTTCCGGCGAGCAGTACTTC.

J is TRBJ1-4 and V is TRBV28; D unclear. Trimming took 5 bases from V and 2 from J, leaving 9 bases between them. This CDR3 is built from 14 residues. Germline V gives CDR1 MDHEN, CDR2 SYDVKM. The DNA of the CDR3 is TGTGCCAGCAGTAGGGCGGGGACTAATGAAAAACTGTTTTTT. Translating it yields CASSRAGTNEKLFF.

The V and J genes are TRBV6-5 and TRBJ2-2; no definite D call. Germline V CDR1 and CDR2: MNHEY, SVGAGI. The V end was cut by 10 bases, the J end by 1 base, with 16 bases between. CDR3 size: 15 residues. This CDR3 is CATSNGPLNTGELFF. DNA for the CDR3: TGTGCCACCTCGAATGGGCCGCTGAACACCGGGGAGCTGTTTTTT.